This is a list of T cell receptor beta chains from one sample in a study of blood T cell repertoires in COVID-19. This table comes from immunoSEQ multiplex PCR, and its TCRdb copy is limited to in-frame clones, with some not included. Here the sample spans approximately 200,000 clones, roughly 90% being singletons. The sequenced sample consisted of peripheral blood. The receptors derive from a man between 65 and 85 years old with acute or convalescent COVID-19. Both conserved end residues are part of each CDR3. A D gene is named only where the DNA matches it firmly. Not every row has a clone size; where given, it reads once, few, many or a size class.

d_call j_call v_call clone_size cdr3_aa cdr3_nt
TRBD1 TRBJ1-2 TRBV10-3 NA CAISERVGQGARYYGYTF TGTGCCATCAGTGAGCGCGTAGGGCAGGGGGCGAGGTACTATGGCTACACCTTC
TRBD2 TRBJ2-1 TRBV11-3 NA CASSLTSGGANEQFF TGTGCCAGCAGCTTAACTAGCGGTGGGGCCAATGAGCAGTTCTTC
TRBD1 TRBJ1-1 TRBV28 NA CASSLTGALNTEAFF TGTGCCAGCAGTCTCACAGGGGCTCTGAACACTGAAGCTTTCTTT
TRBD2 TRBJ2-3 TRBV24-1 NA CATSDPGLAGGTDTQYF TGTGCCACCAGTGATCCAGGACTAGCGGGAGGCACAGATACGCAGTATTTT
NA TRBJ2-1 TRBV6-5 once CASSYRALYNEQFF TGTGCCAGCAGTTACCGCGCGCTCTACAATGAGCAGTTCTTC
NA TRBJ2-3 TRBV7-2 NA CASSVEDYTDTQYF TGTGCCAGCAGCGTAGAGGACTACACAGATACGCAGTATTTT
NA TRBJ2-3 TRBV28 NA CASSLPGEPGDTQYF TGTGCCAGCAGTTTACCAGGGGAACCAGGGGATACGCAGTATTTT
TRBD1 TRBJ2-5 TRBV12-3/TRBV12-4 NA CASCQGARETQYF TGTGCCAGCTGCCAGGGGGCTAGAGAGACCCAGTACTTC
TRBD1 TRBJ1-2 TRBV14 NA CASSQMTGAPRDYTF TGTGCCAGCAGCCAGATGACAGGGGCCCCGAGGGACTACACCTTC
TRBD2 TRBJ2-4 TRBV19 NA CASTPSGNIAKNIQYF TGTGCCAGTACCCCTAGCGGGAACATAGCCAAAAACATTCAGTACTTC
TRBD2 TRBJ2-1 TRBV11-3 NA CASSFSSGAYNEQFF TGTGCCAGCAGCTTTTCTAGCGGAGCCTACAATGAGCAGTTCTTC
NA TRBJ1-2 TRBV4-1 NA CASSQGSAGIMYGYTF TGCGCCAGCAGCCAAGGGTCGGCGGGGATTATGTATGGCTACACCTTC
NA TRBJ2-1 TRBV3-1/TRBV3-2 few CASSQGGLSPFWNEQFF TGTGCCAGCAGCCAAGGAGGGCTCTCCCCCTTCTGGAATGAGCAGTTCTTC
TRBD1 TRBJ2-1 TRBV6-5 NA CASSYSQDRPYNEQFF TGTGCCAGCAGTTACTCCCAGGACAGGCCCTACAATGAGCAGTTCTTC
NA TRBJ2-3 TRBV7-3 NA CASSLLGGSGVDTQYF TGTGCCAGCAGCCTACTGGGCGGGTCAGGTGTGGATACGCAGTATTTT
NA TRBJ2-7 TRBV27 NA CASSLSTGDSPLDYGEQYF TGTGCCAGCAGTTTATCGACCGGGGACAGCCCTCTGGACTATGGGGAGCAGTACTTC
TRBD1 TRBJ2-4 TRBV19 NA CASSSTPGTVGNIQYF TGTGCCAGTAGTTCCACCCCTGGGACAGTGGGAAACATTCAGTACTTC
TRBD2 TRBJ2-1 TRBV7-2 NA CASSLSAASGSNEQFF TGTGCCAGCAGCTTAAGCGCGGCTAGCGGGAGTAATGAGCAGTTCTTC
NA TRBJ1-2 TRBV6-5 NA CASSRVNYGYTF TGTGCCAGCAGTAGAGTAAACTATGGCTACACCTTC
TRBD1 TRBJ2-5 TRBV5-1 NA CASSQPDRVKQETQYF TGCGCCAGCAGCCAACCGGACAGGGTAAAGCAAGAGACCCAGTACTTC
TRBD1 TRBJ2-1 TRBV29-1 NA CSVEAGGYEQFF TGCAGCGTTGAGGCAGGGGGCTATGAGCAGTTCTTC
TRBD1 TRBJ2-7 TRBV11-1 NA CASSLAQGAVSYEQYF TGTGCCAGCAGCTTAGCGCAGGGGGCAGTATCCTACGAGCAGTACTTC
NA TRBJ1-4 TRBV24-1 NA CATSDGVETTNEKLFF TGTGCCACCAGTGATGGTGTAGAAACAACTAATGAAAAACTGTTTTTT
TRBD2 TRBJ2-2 TRBV19 NA CASSIDPASGTSTGTGELFF TGTGCCAGTAGTATAGATCCGGCTAGCGGGACATCCACGGGTACCGGGGAGCTGTTTTTT
TRBD1 TRBJ2-3 TRBV19 NA CASTDRETDTQYF TGTGCCAGTACAGACAGGGAAACAGATACGCAGTATTTT
TRBD1 TRBJ2-2 TRBV18 few CASSPIGTGGNTGELFF TGTGCCAGCTCACCGATCGGGACAGGGGGCAACACCGGGGAGCTGTTTTTT
NA TRBJ2-1 TRBV28 NA CASRRTPTGRDEQFF TGTGCCAGCAGACGTACTCCGACAGGCCGCGATGAGCAGTTCTTC
NA TRBJ2-1 TRBV7-9 few CASSLSGSGEQFF TGTGCCAGCAGCTTATCAGGATCAGGTGAGCAGTTCTTC
TRBD1 TRBJ2-7 TRBV7-9 NA CASSQGQLTPYEQYF TGTGCCAGCAGCCAGGGACAGCTTACACCCTACGAGCAGTACTTC
TRBD1 TRBJ2-2 TRBV7-2 NA CASSLLGTAVTGELFF TGTGCCAGCAGCTTACTCGGGACAGCCGTCACCGGGGAGCTGTTTTTT
TRBD2 TRBJ2-2 TRBV5-6 NA CASSLRGLAGGKNTGELFF TGTGCCAGCAGCTTGCGGGGACTAGCGGGAGGGAAGAACACCGGGGAGCTGTTTTTT
TRBD2 TRBJ2-7 TRBV19 NA CASSTLADQIIPYEQYF TGTGCCAGTAGTACACTAGCGGACCAGATTATCCCCTACGAGCAGTACTTC
TRBD1 TRBJ2-3 TRBV28 NA CASSFQGADTQYF TGTGCCAGCAGTTTCCAGGGGGCGGATACGCAGTATTTT
TRBD1 TRBJ1-1 TRBV7-2 few CASSRGQGWAEAFF TGTGCCAGCAGCCGTGGACAGGGATGGGCTGAAGCTTTCTTT
TRBD1 TRBJ1-5 TRBV2 NA CASTPEGTGGQPQHF TGTGCCAGCACCCCGGAGGGGACAGGGGGTCAGCCCCAGCATTTT
TRBD2 TRBJ2-1 TRBV11-3 NA CASSLSGRSIYNEQFF TGTGCCAGCAGCCTTAGCGGGAGGAGCATATACAATGAGCAGTTCTTC
NA TRBJ1-2 TRBV6-5 NA CASTLTASYGYTF TGTGCCAGCACTCTGACTGCTTCCTATGGCTACACCTTC
NA TRBJ2-7 TRBV2 NA CASKTGDLSYEQYF TGTGCCAGCAAAACAGGAGATCTATCCTACGAGCAGTACTTC
NA TRBJ1-5 TRBV19 once CASSSVGGFSNQPQHF TGTGCCAGTAGTTCCGTCGGGGGGTTTAGCAATCAGCCCCAGCATTTT
TRBD2 TRBJ2-2 TRBV2 once CASKVGSGTPGELFF TGTGCCAGCAAAGTCGGTAGCGGGACCCCCGGGGAGCTGTTTTTT
NA TRBJ1-4 TRBV19 NA CASSRGQRLDEKLFF TGTGCCAGTAGTAGAGGACAGCGATTAGATGAAAAACTGTTTTTT
NA TRBJ2-7 TRBV29-1 NA CSVQGGDNYEQYF TGCAGCGTCCAAGGGGGGGATAACTACGAGCAGTACTTC
TRBD2 TRBJ2-1 TRBV9 once CASSVEGGDYNEQFF TGTGCCAGCAGCGTGGAGGGAGGGGATTACAATGAGCAGTTCTTC
TRBD1 TRBJ1-1 TRBV3-1/TRBV3-2 NA CASSQEGSQDRGRAFF TGTGCCAGCAGCCAAGAGGGTTCTCAGGACAGGGGCCGCGCTTTCTTT
TRBD1 TRBJ1-4 TRBV9 NA CASSVGQGGEKLFF TGTGCCAGCAGCGTGGGACAGGGTGGGGAAAAACTGTTTTTT